What follows are 2 T cell receptor beta chains derived from one specimen sequenced in a study of shared clonotypes between healthy human individuals. Using immunoSEQ multiplex PCR, the repertoire was profiled, and TCRdb retains in-frame clones only, with some absent. The table shows around 2.1 million clones, with about 92% occurring only once. Naive-designated CD8 cells lacked CD45RO, were positively enriched for CCR7, and omitted terminally differentiated effector memory CD45RA+ cells. The sample consisted of naive CD8+ T cells from PBMCs. These receptors were taken from a man aged 18-30 years in good health. Some clones in this sample may be carry-over from other donors' samples.

The chain joins TRBV25-1 to TRBJ2-1; D not certain. Germline V gene data show CDR1 as MGHDK and CDR2 as SYGVNS. V was cut by 2 bases and J by 10 bases, with 9 bases left in between. The CDR3 loop spans 12 amino acids. CDR3 nucleotide sequence: TGTGCCAGCAGTGAAGACGATCTCGAGCAGTTCTTC. Translated: CASSEDDLEQFF.

This clone appeared a single time. The chain is built from TRBV29-1 and TRBJ2-7; 7 bases are a match to TRBD2. V lost 7 bases and J lost 5; bases outside the gene matches: 17. From germline, CDR1 is SQVTM and CDR2 ANQGSEA. CDR3 length: 15 residues. DNA of the CDR3: TGCAGCGCCGCCGGGACGGGGGGAAATCTCCACGAGCAGTACTTC. As protein: CSAAGTGGNLHEQYF.